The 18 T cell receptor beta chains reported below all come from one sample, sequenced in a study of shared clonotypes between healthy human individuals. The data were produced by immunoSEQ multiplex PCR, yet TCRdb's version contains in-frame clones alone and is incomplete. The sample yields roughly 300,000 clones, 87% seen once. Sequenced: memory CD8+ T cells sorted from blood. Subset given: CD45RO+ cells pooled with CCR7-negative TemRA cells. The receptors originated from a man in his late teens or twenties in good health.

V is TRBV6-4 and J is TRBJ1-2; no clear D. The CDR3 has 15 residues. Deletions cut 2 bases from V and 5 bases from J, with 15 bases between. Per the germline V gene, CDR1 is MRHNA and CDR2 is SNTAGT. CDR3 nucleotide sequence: TGTGCCAGCAGTGACCCGATTACAGACCTGTATGGCTACACCTTC. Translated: CASSDPITDLYGYTF.

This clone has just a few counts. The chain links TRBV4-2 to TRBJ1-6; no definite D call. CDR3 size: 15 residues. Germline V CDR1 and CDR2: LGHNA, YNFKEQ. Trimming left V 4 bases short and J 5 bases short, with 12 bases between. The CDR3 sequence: CASSLVDGDNSPLHF. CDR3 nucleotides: TGTGCCAGCAGCCTCGTGGACGGTGATAATTCACCCCTCCACTTT.

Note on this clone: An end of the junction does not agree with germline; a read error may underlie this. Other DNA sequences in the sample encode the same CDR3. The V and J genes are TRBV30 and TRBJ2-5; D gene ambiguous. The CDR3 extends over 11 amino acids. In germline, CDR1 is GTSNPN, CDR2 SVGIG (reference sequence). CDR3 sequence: CAWNEGGPQYF. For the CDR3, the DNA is TGTGCCTGGAATGAAGGCGGCCCCCAATACTTC.

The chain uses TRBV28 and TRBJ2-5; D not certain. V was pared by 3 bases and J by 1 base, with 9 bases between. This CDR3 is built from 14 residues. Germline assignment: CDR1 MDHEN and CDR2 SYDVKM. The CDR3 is CASSLISPQETQYF. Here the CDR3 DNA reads TGTGCCAGCAGTTTGATTTCCCCCCAAGAGACCCAGTACTTC. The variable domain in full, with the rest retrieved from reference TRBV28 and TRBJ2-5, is DVKVTQSSRYLVKRTGEKVFLECVQDMDHENMFWYRQDPGLGLRLIYFSYDVKMKEKGDIPEGYSVSREKKERFSLILESASTNQTSMYLCASSLISPQETQYFGPGTRLLVL.

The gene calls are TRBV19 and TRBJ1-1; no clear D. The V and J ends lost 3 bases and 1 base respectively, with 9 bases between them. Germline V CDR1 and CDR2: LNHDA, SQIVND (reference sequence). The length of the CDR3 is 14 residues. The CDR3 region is CASSIRVGNTEAFF. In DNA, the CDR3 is TGTGCCAGTAGTATTCGTGTCGGGAACACTGAAGCTTTCTTT.

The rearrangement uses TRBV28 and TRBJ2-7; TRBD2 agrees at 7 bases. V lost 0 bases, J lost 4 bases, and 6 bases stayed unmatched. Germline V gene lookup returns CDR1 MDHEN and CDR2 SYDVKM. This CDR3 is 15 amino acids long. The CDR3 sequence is CASSLWRPGGYEQYF. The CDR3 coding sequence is TGTGCCAGCAGTTTATGGAGGCCGGGGGGTTACGAGCAGTACTTC.

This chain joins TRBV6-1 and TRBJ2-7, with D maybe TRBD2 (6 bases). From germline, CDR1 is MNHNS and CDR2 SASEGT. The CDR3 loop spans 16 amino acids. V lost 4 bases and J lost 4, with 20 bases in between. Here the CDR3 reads CASSVNPGRGYYEQYF. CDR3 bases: TGTGCCAGCAGTGTAAACCCGGGACGGGGGTATTACGAGCAGTACTTC.

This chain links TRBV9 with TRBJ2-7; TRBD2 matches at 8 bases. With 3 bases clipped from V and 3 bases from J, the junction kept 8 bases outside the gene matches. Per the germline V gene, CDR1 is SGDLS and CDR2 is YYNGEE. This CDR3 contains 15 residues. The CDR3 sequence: CASSELPGLVYEQYF. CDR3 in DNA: TGTGCCAGCAGCGAACTCCCGGGACTAGTCTACGAGCAGTACTTC.

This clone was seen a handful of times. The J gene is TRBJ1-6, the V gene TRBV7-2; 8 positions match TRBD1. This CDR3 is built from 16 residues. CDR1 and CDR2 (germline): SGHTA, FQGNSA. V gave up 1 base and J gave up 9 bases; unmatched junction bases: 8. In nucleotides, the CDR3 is TGTGCCAGCAGCTTAGGCGCAGGGGGCGGACGTTCACCCCTCCACTTT. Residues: CASSLGAGGGRSPLHF.

The CDR3 loop is CASSHFRGPSYEQYF. As DNA, the CDR3 is TGTGCCAGCAGCCATTTCAGGGGCCCGTCCTACGAGCAGTACTTC. V usage is TRBV7-9 and J usage is TRBJ2-7, with a weak D call TRBD1 (6 bases). Deletions cut 5 bases from V and 1 base from J, with 15 bases between. Germline CDR1 reads SEHNR; CDR2 reads FQNEAQ (reference sequence). The CDR3 is 15 residues long.

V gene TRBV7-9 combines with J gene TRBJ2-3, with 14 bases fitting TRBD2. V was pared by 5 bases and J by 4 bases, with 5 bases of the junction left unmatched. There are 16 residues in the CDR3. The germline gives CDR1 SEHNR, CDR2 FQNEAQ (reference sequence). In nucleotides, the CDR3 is TGTGCCAGCAGCCGAGGACTAGCGGGAGGTCCAGATACGCAGTATTTT. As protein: CASSRGLAGGPDTQYF.

CDR3 residues: CASSHLQGYEQYF. CDR3 DNA: TGCGCCAGCAGCCATCTACAGGGGTACGAGCAGTACTTC. The chain uses TRBV4-1 and TRBJ2-7, with 7 bases fitting TRBD1. Looked up from germline, CDR1 is MGHRA and CDR2 is YSYEKL. This CDR3 is 13 amino acids long. J gave up 4 bases and V 3 bases, and 3 bases lay outside the gene matches.

CDR3: CASSLLTGTEAFF. CDR3 sequence (DNA): TGTGCCAGCAGTTTATTGACAGGCACTGAAGCTTTCTTT. The V and J genes are TRBV27 and TRBJ1-1; D is possibly TRBD1 (6 bases). There are 13 residues in the CDR3. CDR1 MNHEY and CDR2 SMNVEV come from the germline V gene (reference sequence). V was pared by 1 base and J by 4 bases, with 7 bases between.

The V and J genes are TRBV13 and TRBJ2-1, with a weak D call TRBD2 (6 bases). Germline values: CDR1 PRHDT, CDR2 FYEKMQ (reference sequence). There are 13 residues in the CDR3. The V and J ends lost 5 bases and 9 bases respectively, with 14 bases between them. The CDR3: CASSVRLVGEQFF. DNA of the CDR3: TGTGCCAGCAGCGTCAGACTAGTCGGTGAGCAGTTCTTC.

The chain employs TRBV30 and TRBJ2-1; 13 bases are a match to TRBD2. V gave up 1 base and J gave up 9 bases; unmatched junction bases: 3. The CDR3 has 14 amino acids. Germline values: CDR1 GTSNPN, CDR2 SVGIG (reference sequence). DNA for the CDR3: TGTGCCTGGAGTGGGACTAGCGGGAGTACTGAGCAGTTCTTC. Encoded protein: CAWSGTSGSTEQFF.

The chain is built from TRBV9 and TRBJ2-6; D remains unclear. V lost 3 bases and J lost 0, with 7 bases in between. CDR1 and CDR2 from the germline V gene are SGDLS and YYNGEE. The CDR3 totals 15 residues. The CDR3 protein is CASSAPDSGANVLTF. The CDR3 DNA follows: TGTGCCAGCAGCGCCCCAGACTCTGGGGCCAACGTCCTGACTTTC.

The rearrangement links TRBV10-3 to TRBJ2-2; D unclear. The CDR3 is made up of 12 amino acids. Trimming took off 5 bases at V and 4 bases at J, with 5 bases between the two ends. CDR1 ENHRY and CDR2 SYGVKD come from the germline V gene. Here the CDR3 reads CAISPATGELFF. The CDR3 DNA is TGTGCCATCAGTCCCGCCACCGGGGAGCTGTTTTTT.

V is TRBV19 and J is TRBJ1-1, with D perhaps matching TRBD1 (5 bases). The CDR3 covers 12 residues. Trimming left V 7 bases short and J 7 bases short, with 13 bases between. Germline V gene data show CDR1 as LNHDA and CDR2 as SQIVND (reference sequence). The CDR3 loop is CASILERGEAFF. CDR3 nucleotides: TGTGCCAGTATCCTCGAGAGGGGTGAAGCTTTCTTT. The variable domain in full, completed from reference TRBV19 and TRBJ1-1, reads DGGITQSPKYLFRKEGQNVTLSCEQNLNHDAMYWYRQDPGQGLRLIYYSQIVNDFQKGDIAEGYSVSREKKESFPLTVTSAQKNPTAFYLCASILERGEAFFGQGTRLTVV.